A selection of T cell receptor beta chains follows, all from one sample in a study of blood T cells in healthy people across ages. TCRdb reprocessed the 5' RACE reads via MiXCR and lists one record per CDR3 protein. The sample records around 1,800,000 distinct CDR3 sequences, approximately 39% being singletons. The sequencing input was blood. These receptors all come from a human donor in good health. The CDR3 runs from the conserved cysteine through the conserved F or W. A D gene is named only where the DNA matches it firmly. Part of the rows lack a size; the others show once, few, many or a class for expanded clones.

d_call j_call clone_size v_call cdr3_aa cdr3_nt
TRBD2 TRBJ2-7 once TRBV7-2 CASNSSPGLGVQYF TGTGCCAGCAACTCGTCGCCGGGACTAGGGGTGCAGTACTTC
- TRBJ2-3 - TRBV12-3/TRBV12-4 CATSYRDTQYF TGTGCCACCTCGTACCGGGATACGCAGTATTTT
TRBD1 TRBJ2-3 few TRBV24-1 CATSDPTGGWTDTQYF TGTGCCACCAGTGATCCAACAGGGGGCTGGACAGATACGCAGTATTTT
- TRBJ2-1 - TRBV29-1 CSVPSSYNEQFF TGCAGCGTTCCCTCCTCCTACAATGAGCAGTTCTTC
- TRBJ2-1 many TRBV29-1 CSVWGLANNEQFF TGCAGCGTCTGGGGACTGGCGAACAATGAGCAGTTCTTC
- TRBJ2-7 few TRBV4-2 CASSQVSGYGDEQYF TGTGCCAGCAGCCAAGTAAGCGGGTATGGGGACGAGCAGTACTTC
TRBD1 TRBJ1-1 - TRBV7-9 CASGQGSISEAFF TGTGCCAGTGGACAGGGGAGCATCTCTGAAGCTTTCTTT
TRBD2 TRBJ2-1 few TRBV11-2 CASSLVGTSGGYNEQFF TGTGCCAGCAGCTTAGTCGGAACTAGCGGGGGGTACAATGAGCAGTTCTTC
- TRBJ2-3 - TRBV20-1 CSVDPGSANTDTQYF TGCAGTGTGGATCCAGGCTCCGCAAACACAGATACGCAGTATTTT
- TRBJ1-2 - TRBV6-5 CASSYSNYQGGYTF TGTGCCAGCAGTTACTCGAATTATCAGGGAGGCTACACCTTC
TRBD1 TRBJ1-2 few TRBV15 CATSRRRQGAGGYTF TGTGCCACCAGCAGACGCCGACAGGGGGCGGGTGGCTACACCTTC
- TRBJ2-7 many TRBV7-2 CASSVLPSNPYEQYF TGTGCCAGCAGCGTACTCCCGTCGAATCCCTACGAGCAGTACTTC
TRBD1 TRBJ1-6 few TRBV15 CATSREGRGFGSPLHF TGTGCCACCAGCAGAGAAGGCAGGGGGTTCGGTTCACCCCTCCACTTT
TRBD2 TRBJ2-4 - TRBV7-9 CASSPTSGGIMNIQYF TGTGCCAGCAGCCCGACTAGCGGGGGGATCATGAACATTCAGTACTTC
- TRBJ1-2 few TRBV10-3 CAIGREYGYTF TGTGCCATCGGTCGGGAATATGGCTACACCTTC
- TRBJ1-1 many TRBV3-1 CASSQDRTEAFF TGTGCCAGCAGCCAAGATCGGACTGAAGCTTTCTTT
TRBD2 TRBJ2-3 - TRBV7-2 CASSLRLAGITDTQYF TGTGCCAGCAGCTTAAGGCTAGCGGGGATCACAGATACGCAGTATTTT
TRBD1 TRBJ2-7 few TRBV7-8 CASSLLGTVSSYEQYF TGTGCCAGCAGCTTATTAGGGACAGTTTCCTCCTACGAGCAGTACTTC
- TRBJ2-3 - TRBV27 CASSLRWQGTLKQPRTDTQYF TGTGCCAGCAGTTTAAGGTGGCAGGGGACGCTGAAACAACCCCGCACAGATACGCAGTATTTT
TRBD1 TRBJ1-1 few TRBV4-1 CASSLGQPATEAFF TGCGCCAGCAGCCTGGGACAGCCGGCGACTGAAGCTTTCTTT
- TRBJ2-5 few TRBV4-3 CASSPGALATQETQYF TGCGCCAGCAGCCCAGGGGCCTTGGCTACCCAAGAGACCCAGTACTTC
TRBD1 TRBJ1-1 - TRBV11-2 CASSPSELDREPEAFF TGTGCCAGCAGCCCGTCCGAATTAGACAGGGAACCTGAAGCTTTCTTT
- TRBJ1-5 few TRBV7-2 CASSVVTGDSNQPQHF TGTGCCAGCAGCGTAGTGACAGGAGATAGCAATCAGCCCCAGCATTTT
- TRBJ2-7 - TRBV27 CASSLSIVETTYEQYF TGTGCCAGCAGTTTATCGATTGTAGAGACGACCTACGAGCAGTACTTC
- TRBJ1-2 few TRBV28 CASRIARWGGTYGYTF TGTGCCAGCAGGATAGCACGGTGGGGGGGGACCTATGGCTACACCTTC
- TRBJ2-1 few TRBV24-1 CATSVARGSGEQFF TGTGCCACCAGTGTCGCCAGGGGTTCGGGTGAGCAGTTCTTC
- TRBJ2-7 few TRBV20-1 CSARSPGGSTPTYEQYF TGCAGTGCTAGGAGTCCGGGCGGGTCGACCCCAACCTACGAGCAGTACTTC